A single sample is the source of the 21 T cell receptor beta chains below, sequenced in a study of cytomegalovirus exposure and HLA in healthy donors. This PCR relied on a set of 60 Vbeta primers and 13 Jbeta primers. The table came from immunoSEQ multiplex PCR; TCRdb's copy has only in-frame clones and leaves some out. The sample includes about 110,000 clones, 76% of them seen just once. The specimen sequenced was PBMCs. The receptor source for this set is a woman aged 45-59 years in good health and CMV-seropositive.

This clone was counted only a few times. The chain recombines TRBV6-5 with TRBJ1-1, with a possible D match to TRBD1 (5 bases). The germline V gene has CDR1 MNHEY and CDR2 SVGAGI. V dropped 6 bases and J dropped 5 bases, with 13 bases sitting between them. The CDR3 extends over 13 amino acids. CDR3 nucleotide sequence: TGTGCCAGCAGCCGCACCCGGGGGACTGAAGCTTTCTTT. This codes for CASSRTRGTEAFF.

J is TRBJ2-6 and V is TRBV7-3, with TRBD1 matching 8 bases. The CDR3 consists of 15 residues. Germline V CDR1 and CDR2: SGHTA, FQGTGA. Trimming at V came to 6 bases and at J to 4 bases, leaving 5 bases not matched to a gene. The CDR3 is CASSTGGMGANVLTF. The DNA for the CDR3 is TGTGCCAGCAGTACAGGGGGAATGGGGGCCAACGTCCTGACTTTC. The full variable domain, completed using reference TRBV7-3 and TRBJ2-6, is GAGVSQTPSNKVTEKGKYVELRCDPISGHTALYWYRQSLGQGPEFLIYFQGTGAADDSGLPNDRFFAVRPEGSVSTLKIQRTERGDSAVYLCASSTGGMGANVLTFGAGSRLTVL.

V usage is TRBV29-1 and J usage is TRBJ2-1; 8 nucleotides agree with TRBD2. Germline V gene sequence: CDR1 SQVTM, CDR2 ANQGSEA. The CDR3 spans 14 residues. V shed 7 bases and J 7 bases; nucleotides not matched to a gene: 12. Here the CDR3 reads CSAGGGDQRNEQFF. The CDR3 region has the DNA TGCAGCGCGGGAGGGGGGGACCAAAGAAATGAGCAGTTCTTC.

This chain joins TRBV2 and TRBJ1-4, with 12 bases lining up with TRBD1. After removal of 6 bases from V and 6 bases from J, the junction contained 2 bases not matched to a gene. There are 14 residues in the CDR3. Germline CDR1 is SNHLY and CDR2 is FYNNEI. The CDR3 is CASRGTGGDEKLFF. CDR3 bases: TGTGCCAGCAGGGGGACAGGGGGCGATGAAAAACTGTTTTTT.

The gene calls are TRBV1 and TRBJ2-1; TRBD2 is taken as the D call from the table, unchecked against the DNA. TRBV1 is designated a pseudogene. The CDR3 is made up of 15 amino acids. This CDR3 reads CTSSQDAGAYNEQFF. CDR3 nucleotide sequence: TGCACCAGCAGCCAAGATGCGGGGGCCTACAATGAGCAGTTCTTC.

This clone was detected only once. CDR3 coding DNA: TGTGCCAGCAACAGCCTCGACAGGGGACCTACCTACGAGCAGTACTTC. Its translation is CASNSLDRGPTYEQYF. The V call is TRBV2, the J call TRBJ2-7, with TRBD1 matching over 8 bases. The CDR3 is 16 amino acids. Losses at the gene ends were 7 bases for V and 2 bases for J; bases not matched to a gene: 13. Germline CDR1 and CDR2: SNHLY and FYNNEI.

The chain has TRBV7-2 and TRBJ2-1; D is possibly TRBD2 (6 bases). Germline CDR1 and CDR2: SGHTA and FQGNSA. V was shortened by 1 base and J by 7 bases, with 20 bases between the two germline ends. The length of the CDR3 is 17 residues. Written as DNA, the CDR3 is TGTGCCAGCAGCTTAGAGCGGGTAGGGTTTCGTAGGAATGAGCAGTTCTTC. Its translation: CASSLERVGFRRNEQFF. Variable domain in full (rest from reference TRBV7-2 and TRBJ2-1): GAGVSQSPSNKVTEKGKDVELRCDPISGHTALYWYRQSLGQGLEFLIYFQGNSAPDKSGLPSDRFSAERTGGSVSTLTIQRTQQEDSAVYLCASSLERVGFRRNEQFFGPGTRLTVL.

The chain uses TRBV27 and TRBJ1-5, with D tentatively TRBD1 (5 bases). V was trimmed by 0 bases and J by 4 bases, leaving 13 bases between them. CDR1 and CDR2 (germline): MNHEY, SMNVEV (reference sequence). The CDR3 covers 16 residues. The CDR3 sequence is CASSLSGPSGNQPQHF. The CDR3 nucleotides are TGTGCCAGCAGTTTATCGGGCCCCTCAGGGAATCAGCCCCAGCATTTT.

A few counts support this clone. The chain has TRBV2 and TRBJ1-2; TRBD1 aligns across 7 bases. The CDR3 is 14 amino acids. V gave up 3 bases and J gave up 6 bases; unmatched junction bases: 7. In germline, CDR1 is SNHLY, CDR2 FYNNEI. Here the CDR3 DNA reads TGTGCCAGCAGTGATGCGGGACAGCGGAATGGCTACACCTTC. Protein: CASSDAGQRNGYTF.

Written as DNA, the CDR3 is TGTGCCAGCTCACCCGGCGGGACGAACACCGGGGAGCTGTTTTTT. As protein: CASSPGGTNTGELFF. The genes are TRBV18 and TRBJ2-2; tentative D call: TRBD2 (6 bases). The CDR3 runs to 15 residues. Germline CDR1 reads KGHSH; CDR2 reads LQKENI. V shed 3 bases and J shed 0 bases, with 8 bases lying between them.

V gene TRBV7-9 combines with J gene TRBJ2-3; 9 bases line up with TRBD2. CDR3 length: 15 amino acids. CDR1 is SEHNR and CDR2 is FQNEAQ in the germline V gene (reference sequence). V shed 5 bases and J 5 bases; nucleotides not matched to a gene: 8. In nucleotides, the CDR3 is TGTGCCAGCAGCCCTTTAGCGGGAGTGGTAGATACGCAGTATTTT. Protein sequence: CASSPLAGVVDTQYF. The whole variable domain, filled in from reference TRBV7-9 and TRBJ2-3, reads DTGVSQNPRHKITKRGQNVTFRCDPISEHNRLYWYRQTLGQGPEFLTYFQNEAQLEKSRLLSDRFSAERPKGSFSTLEIQRTEQGDSAMYLCASSPLAGVVDTQYFGPGTRLTVL.

The J gene is TRBJ2-1, the V gene TRBV11-3; 7 bases fit TRBD1. Germline-derived CDR1 and CDR2 are SGHNT and YENEEA. This CDR3 region has 12 residues. V was pared by 5 bases and J by 7 bases, with 2 bases of the junction left unmatched. CDR3 sequence (DNA): TGTGCCAGCAGCCGCAGGGGGAATGAGCAGTTCTTC. It yields the protein CASSRRGNEQFF.

V usage is TRBV7-8 and J usage is TRBJ2-1, with a weak D call TRBD1 (5 bases). V shed 1 base and J shed 3 bases, with 7 bases lying between them. This CDR3 comprises 14 residues. From germline, CDR1 is SGHVS and CDR2 FQNEAQ. CDR3 in amino acids: CASSLGQGYNEQFF. The CDR3 region has the DNA TGTGCCAGCAGCTTAGGGCAGGGCTACAATGAGCAGTTCTTC.

As concerns this clone: Germline is not matched at one junction end, which may reflect a read error. The chain has TRBV9 and TRBJ2-7; possibly TRBD2 for D (6 bases). CDR1 and CDR2 from the germline V gene are SGDLS and YYNGEE. This CDR3 comprises 15 residues. The CDR3 loop reads CASGVELGGGYEQYF. The CDR3 nucleotides are TGTGCCAGCGGCGTAGAACTGGGAGGAGGCTACGAGCAGTACTTC.

The chain is built from TRBV10-3 and TRBJ2-1; tentatively, D is TRBD2 (7 bases). Germline loops: CDR1 ENHRY, CDR2 SYGVKD. The germline V and J ends were trimmed by 4 bases and 0 bases, with 13 bases remaining between them. The CDR3 contains 16 residues. CDR3 amino acids: CAISASGGSSYNEQFF. The CDR3 region has the DNA TGTGCCATCAGTGCTTCGGGGGGCAGCTCCTACAATGAGCAGTTCTTC.

This clone has only a few counts. This chain connects TRBV6-5 to TRBJ2-7; tentative D call: TRBD2 (6 bases). The CDR3 has 14 residues. Per the germline V gene, CDR1 is MNHEY and CDR2 is SVGAGI. V was cut by 0 bases and J by 2 bases, with 8 bases left in between. As DNA, the CDR3 is TGTGCCAGCAGTTACTCTGGGGGGACCTACGAGCAGTACTTC. This encodes CASSYSGGTYEQYF.

The chain links TRBV19 to TRBJ1-2, with 9 bases identical to TRBD1. CDR1 and CDR2 (germline): LNHDA, SQIVND (reference sequence). The CDR3 is 14 amino acids. The ends lost 7 bases at V and 9 bases at J; junction bases unmatched: 12. This chain's CDR3 is CASMDRGVEDSYTF. The DNA of the CDR3 is TGTGCCAGTATGGACAGGGGCGTTGAGGATAGCTACACCTTC.

The chain recombines TRBV14 with TRBJ2-1; TRBD1 matches at 11 bases. CDR1 is SGHDN, CDR2 FVKESK, per germline. Trimming at V came to 5 bases and at J to 4 bases, leaving 4 bases not matched to a gene. The CDR3 contains 15 residues. For the CDR3, the DNA is TGTGCCAGCAGCGCTCGGGACAGGGGGTACAATGAGCAGTTCTTC. Translating it yields CASSARDRGYNEQFF.

V is TRBV10-3 and J is TRBJ2-7; D is perhaps TRBD1 (6 bases). The CDR3 loop spans 13 amino acids. With 3 bases removed from V and 5 bases from J, the gap between germline ends came to 11 bases. Germline V lookup: CDR1 ENHRY, CDR2 SYGVKD. CDR3: CAISDTGIDEQYF. Here the CDR3 DNA reads TGTGCCATCAGTGATACAGGGATCGACGAGCAGTACTTC.

The V call is TRBV5-6, the J call TRBJ2-1, with D unresolved. The ends were cut back, 1 base at V and 9 bases at J, with 8 bases in the middle. The CDR3 spans 12 residues. The germline CDR1 and CDR2 sequences are SGHDT and YYEEEE. CDR3 bases: TGTGCCAGCAGCTTGAGGTCTAGTGAGCAGTTCTTC. Protein sequence: CASSLRSSEQFF.

The V and J genes are TRBV29-1 and TRBJ2-2; 8 positions agree with TRBD2. CDR3 length equals 14 residues. Germline lookup yields CDR1 SQVTM and CDR2 ANQGSEA. V lost 5 bases and J lost 1; bases outside the gene matches: 3. CDR3 sequence: CSVLRGVNTGELFF. CDR3 DNA: TGCAGCGTTTTGCGGGGGGTGAACACCGGGGAGCTGTTTTTT.